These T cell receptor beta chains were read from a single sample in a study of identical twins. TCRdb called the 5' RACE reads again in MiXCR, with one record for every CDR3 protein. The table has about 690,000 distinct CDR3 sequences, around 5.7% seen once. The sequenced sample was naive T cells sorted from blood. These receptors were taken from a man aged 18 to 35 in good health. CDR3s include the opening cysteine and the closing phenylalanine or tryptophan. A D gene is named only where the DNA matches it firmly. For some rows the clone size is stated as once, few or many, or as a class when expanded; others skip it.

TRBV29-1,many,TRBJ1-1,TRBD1,CSVDGGQGTEAFF,TGCAGCGTTGATGGGGGACAGGGGACTGAAGCTTTCTTT
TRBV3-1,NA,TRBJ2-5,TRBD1,CASSHRDRGLSETQYF,TGTGCCAGCAGCCATCGGGACAGGGGGCTGTCAGAGACCCAGTACTTC
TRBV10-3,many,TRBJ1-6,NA,CAIGYGQIAGGYNSPLHF,TGTGCCATCGGGTACGGACAGATTGCTGGGGGTTATAATTCACCCCTCCACTTT
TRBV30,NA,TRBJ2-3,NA,CAWRQGFGRDTQYF,TGTGCCTGGAGACAGGGTTTCGGACGGGATACGCAGTATTTT
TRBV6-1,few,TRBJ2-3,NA,CASSQTDLGDTQYF,TGTGCCAGCAGTCAGACCGACCTAGGCGATACGCAGTATTTT
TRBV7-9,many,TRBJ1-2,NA,CASSPTGIYGYTF,TGTGCCAGCAGCCCAACTGGGATCTATGGCTACACCTTC
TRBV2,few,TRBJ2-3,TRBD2,CASRERGDTQYF,TGTGCCAGCCGGGAGCGGGGAGATACGCAGTATTTT
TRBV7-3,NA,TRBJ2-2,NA,CASSLLPGQSNAGELFF,TGTGCCAGCAGCCTACTACCCGGACAGTCTAATGCCGGGGAGCTGTTTTTT
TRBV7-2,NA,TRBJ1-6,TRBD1,CASSRQGIGSPLHF,TGTGCCAGCAGCCGACAGGGAATCGGCTCACCCCTCCACTTT
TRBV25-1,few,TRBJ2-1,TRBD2,CASGAPGGSYNEQFF,TGTGCCAGCGGGGCCCCGGGAGGCTCCTACAATGAGCAGTTCTTC
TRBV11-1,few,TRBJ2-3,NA,CASSIKRLPGLGSTDTQYF,TGTGCCAGCAGCATCAAACGCCTCCCGGGACTTGGTAGCACAGATACGCAGTATTTT
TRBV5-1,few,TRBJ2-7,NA,CASSYLAESYEQYF,TGCGCCAGCAGCTACTTGGCGGAGTCCTACGAGCAGTACTTC
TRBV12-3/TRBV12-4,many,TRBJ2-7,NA,CASSLMGSSEQYF,TGTGCCAGCAGTTTAATGGGGTCCAGCGAGCAGTACTTC
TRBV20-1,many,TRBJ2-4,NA,CSARPITGAKNIQYF,TGCAGTGCTAGACCTATTACAGGGGCCAAAAACATTCAGTACTTC
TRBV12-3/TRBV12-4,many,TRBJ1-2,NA,CASSFYYGYTF,TGTGCCAGCAGTTTTTACTATGGCTACACCTTC